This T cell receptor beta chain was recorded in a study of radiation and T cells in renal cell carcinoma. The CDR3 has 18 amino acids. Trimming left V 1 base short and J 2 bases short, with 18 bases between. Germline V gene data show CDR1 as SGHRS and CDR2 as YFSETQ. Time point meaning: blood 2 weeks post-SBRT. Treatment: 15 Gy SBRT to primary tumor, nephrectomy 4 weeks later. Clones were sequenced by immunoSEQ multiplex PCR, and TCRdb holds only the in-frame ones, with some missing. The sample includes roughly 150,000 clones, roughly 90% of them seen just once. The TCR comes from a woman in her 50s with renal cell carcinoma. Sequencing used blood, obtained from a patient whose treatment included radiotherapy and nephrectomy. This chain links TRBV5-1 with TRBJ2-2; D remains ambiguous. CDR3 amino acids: CASSLTPIHKPNTGELFF. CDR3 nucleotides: TGCGCCAGCAGCTTGACTCCGATCCACAAACCCAACACCGGGGAGCTGTTTTTT.